These 9 T cell receptor beta chains were sequenced from one sample in a study of blood T cell repertoires in COVID-19. Clones were sequenced by immunoSEQ multiplex PCR, and TCRdb holds only the in-frame ones, with some missing. The sample contains about 320,000 clones, roughly 91% of which appear only once. The sample comprised peripheral blood. Source of these receptors: a woman under 40 with COVID-19, enrolled during active disease.

This chain uses TRBV10-1 with TRBJ2-3, with 11 bases lining up with TRBD1. The CDR3 is 17 amino acids. Per germline, CDR1 WNHNN and CDR2 SYGVQD (reference sequence). The trim removed 6 bases at V and 3 bases at J, leaving 11 bases unmatched. For the CDR3, the DNA is TGCGCCAGCAGCCGGGACAGGGGGATGAGGGGAACAGATACGCAGTATTTT. Its translation is CASSRDRGMRGTDTQYF.

The chain joins TRBV2 to TRBJ2-4; D unresolved. CDR3 length: 11 residues. Germline V CDR1 and CDR2: SNHLY, FYNNEI. V lost 6 bases, J lost 9 bases, and 9 bases lay in between. The CDR3 protein is CASSLDGIQYF. The CDR3 nucleotides are TGTGCCAGCAGCCTAGACGGCATTCAGTACTTC. Full variable domain (remainder filled in from reference TRBV2 and TRBJ2-4): EPEVTQTPSHQVTQMGQEVILRCVPISNHLYFYWYRQILGQKVEFLVSFYNNEISEKSEIFDDQFSVERPDGSNFTLKIRSTKLEDSAMYFCASSLDGIQYFGAGTRLSVL.

In this sample, this clone turned up once. This chain uses TRBV5-6 with TRBJ1-1; D remains unclear. Germline assignment: CDR1 SGHDT and CDR2 YYEEEE. The CDR3 covers 14 residues. V was shortened by 4 bases and J by 4 bases, with 14 bases between the two germline ends. CDR3 amino acids: CASSGERLGTEAFF. The DNA for the CDR3 is TGTGCCAGCAGCGGCGAGAGGTTGGGCACTGAAGCTTTCTTT.

The V gene is TRBV7-2, the J gene TRBJ1-5; TRBD1 matches at 8 bases. V was pared by 2 bases and J by 5 bases, with 2 bases of the junction left unmatched. Germline V gene data show CDR1 as SGHTA and CDR2 as FQGNSA. CDR3 length: 14 residues. In DNA form, the CDR3 reads TGTGCCAGCAGCTTATCAGGGGGCGATCAGCCCCAGCATTTT. It specifies CASSLSGGDQPQHF.

This clone was observed a few times. The chain joins TRBV7-9 to TRBJ1-2, with 7 bases fitting TRBD1. CDR3 length: 15 residues. V lost 2 bases and J lost 1; bases outside the gene matches: 4. The germline CDR1 and CDR2 sequences are SEHNR and FQNEAQ (reference sequence). CDR3: CASSLTAGGNYGYTF. In DNA form, the CDR3 reads TGTGCCAGCAGCTTAACCGCAGGGGGTAACTATGGCTACACCTTC.

The chain joins TRBV24-1 to TRBJ2-2; possibly TRBD1 for D (6 bases). The CDR3 sequence is 16 residues long. Trimming shortened V by 4 bases and J by 6 bases, and 17 bases separated the two germline ends. Germline CDR1 KGHDR, CDR2 SFDVKD. The CDR3 bases are TGTGCCACCAGTGAATCCGGCAGGGGCCCCGCCGGGGAGCTGTTTTTT. Translated: CATSESGRGPAGELFF.

The rearrangement joins TRBV18 to TRBJ2-6; TRBD1 matches 9 bases. The CDR3 contains 15 residues. CDR1 and CDR2 (germline): KGHSH, LQKENI. V dropped 6 bases and J dropped 2; count of bases not matched to a gene: 2. CDR3 in DNA: TGTGCCAGCTCTGGGGACAGGGCTGGGGCCAACGTCCTGACTTTC. Protein: CASSGDRAGANVLTF.

This sequence joins TRBV6-2 or TRBV6-3 and TRBJ1-1; 7 bases are shared with TRBD1. The CDR3 contains 17 residues. CDR1 and CDR2 (germline): MNHEY, SVGEGT. With V trimmed by 2 bases and J by 3 bases, 12 bases remained unmatched. The CDR3 DNA sequence: TGTGCCAGCAGTTACCGACGGGGACAGAGGCTTTACACTGAAGCTTTCTTT. Translated: CASSYRRGQRLYTEAFF.

The gene calls are TRBV29-1 and TRBJ1-1; tentatively, D is TRBD1 (6 bases). V was pared by 2 bases and J by 5 bases, with 21 bases between. Germline values: CDR1 SQVTM, CDR2 ANQGSEA. CDR3 size: 16 residues. The CDR3 DNA is TGCAGCGTTGAAATAAGGGGAAGGGGGACGGGGACTGAAGCTTTCTTT. Protein product: CSVEIRGRGTGTEAFF.